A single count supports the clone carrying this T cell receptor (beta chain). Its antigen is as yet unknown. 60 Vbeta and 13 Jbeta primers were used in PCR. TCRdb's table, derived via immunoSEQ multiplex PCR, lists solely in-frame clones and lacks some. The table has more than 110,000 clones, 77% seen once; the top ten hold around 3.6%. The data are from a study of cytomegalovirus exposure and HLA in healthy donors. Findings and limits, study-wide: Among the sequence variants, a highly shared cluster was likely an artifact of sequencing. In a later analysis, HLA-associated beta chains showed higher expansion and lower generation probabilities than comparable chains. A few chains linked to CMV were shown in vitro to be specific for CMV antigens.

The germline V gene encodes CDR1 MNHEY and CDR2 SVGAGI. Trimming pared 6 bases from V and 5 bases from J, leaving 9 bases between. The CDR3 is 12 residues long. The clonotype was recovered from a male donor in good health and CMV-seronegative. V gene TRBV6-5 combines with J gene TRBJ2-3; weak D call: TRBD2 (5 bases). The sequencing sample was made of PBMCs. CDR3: CASSPEGDTQYF. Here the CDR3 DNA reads TGTGCCAGCAGCCCAGAGGGAGATACGCAGTATTTT.